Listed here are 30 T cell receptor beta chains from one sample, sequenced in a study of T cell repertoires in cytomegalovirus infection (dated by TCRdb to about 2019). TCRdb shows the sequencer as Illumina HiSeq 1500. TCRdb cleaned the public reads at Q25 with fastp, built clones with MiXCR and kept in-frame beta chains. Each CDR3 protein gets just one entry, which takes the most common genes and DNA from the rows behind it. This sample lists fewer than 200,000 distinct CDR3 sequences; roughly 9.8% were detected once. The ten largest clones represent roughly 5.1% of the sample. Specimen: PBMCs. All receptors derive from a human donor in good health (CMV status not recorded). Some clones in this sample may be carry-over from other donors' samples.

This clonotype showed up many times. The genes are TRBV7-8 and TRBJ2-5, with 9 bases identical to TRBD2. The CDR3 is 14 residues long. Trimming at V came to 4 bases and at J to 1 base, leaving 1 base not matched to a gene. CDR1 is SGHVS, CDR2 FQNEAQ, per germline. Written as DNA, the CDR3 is TGTGCCAGCAGCTGGCGGGAGGGCCAAGAGACCCAGTACTTC. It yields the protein CASSWREGQETQYF.

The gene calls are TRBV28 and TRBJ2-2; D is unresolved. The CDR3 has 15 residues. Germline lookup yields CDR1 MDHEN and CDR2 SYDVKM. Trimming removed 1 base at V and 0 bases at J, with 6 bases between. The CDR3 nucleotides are TGTGCCAGCAGTTTATTGCAGGCGAACACCGGGGAGCTGTTTTTT. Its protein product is CASSLLQANTGELFF.

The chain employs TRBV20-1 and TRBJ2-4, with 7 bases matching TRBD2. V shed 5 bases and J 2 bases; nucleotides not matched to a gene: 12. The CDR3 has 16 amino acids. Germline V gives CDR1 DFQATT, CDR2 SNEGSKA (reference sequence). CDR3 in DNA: TGCAGTGCTGGTGGGGCCGGGGGGTATACCAAAAACATTCAGTACTTC. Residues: CSAGGAGGYTKNIQYF.

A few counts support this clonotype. The CDR3 here is CASSLRGLPYEQYF. The CDR3 region has the DNA TGTGCCAGCAGTTTGAGGGGCCTCCCATACGAGCAGTACTTC. This chain connects TRBV28 to TRBJ2-7, with D perhaps TRBD1 or TRBD2 (5 bases each). The V end lost 3 bases, the J end lost 4 bases, and 13 bases lay between the germline ends. This CDR3 comprises 14 residues. Germline loops: CDR1 MDHEN, CDR2 SYDVKM.

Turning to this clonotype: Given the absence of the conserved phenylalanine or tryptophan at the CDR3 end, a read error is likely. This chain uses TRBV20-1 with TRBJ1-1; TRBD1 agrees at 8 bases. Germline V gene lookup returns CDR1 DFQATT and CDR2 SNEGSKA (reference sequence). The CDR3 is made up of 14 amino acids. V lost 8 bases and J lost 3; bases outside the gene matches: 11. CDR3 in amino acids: CSTRRTGRDTEAFL. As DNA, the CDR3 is TGCAGTACCCGCCGGACAGGGCGGGACACTGAAGCTTTCCTT.

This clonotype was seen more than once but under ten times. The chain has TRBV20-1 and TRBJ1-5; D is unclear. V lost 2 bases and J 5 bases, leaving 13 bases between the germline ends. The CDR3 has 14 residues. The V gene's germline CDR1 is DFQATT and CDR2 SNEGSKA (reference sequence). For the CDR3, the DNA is TGCAGTGCTAGAAGGCAAGGCCCTTATCAGCCCCAGCATTTT. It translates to CSARRQGPYQPQHF.

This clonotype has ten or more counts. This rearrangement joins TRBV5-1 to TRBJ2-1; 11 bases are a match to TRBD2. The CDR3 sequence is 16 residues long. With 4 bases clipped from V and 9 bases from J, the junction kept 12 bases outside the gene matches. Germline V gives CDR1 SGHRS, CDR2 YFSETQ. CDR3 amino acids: CASSTGTSGSIGEQFF. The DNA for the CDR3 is TGCGCCAGCAGCACTGGGACTAGCGGAAGTATCGGTGAGCAGTTCTTC.

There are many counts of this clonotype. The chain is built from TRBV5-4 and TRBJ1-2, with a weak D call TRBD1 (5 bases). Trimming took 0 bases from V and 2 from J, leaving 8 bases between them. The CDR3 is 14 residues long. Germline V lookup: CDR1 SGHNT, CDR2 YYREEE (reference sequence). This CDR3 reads CASSLERGNYGYTF. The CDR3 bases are TGTGCCAGCAGCTTGGAGAGGGGAAACTATGGCTACACCTTC.

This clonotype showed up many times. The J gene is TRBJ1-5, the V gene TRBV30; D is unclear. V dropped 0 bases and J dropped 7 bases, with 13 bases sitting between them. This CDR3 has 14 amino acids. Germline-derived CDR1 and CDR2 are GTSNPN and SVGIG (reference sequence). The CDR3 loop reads CAWSVSRALQPQHF. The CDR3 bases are TGTGCCTGGAGTGTGTCTAGGGCACTACAGCCCCAGCATTTT. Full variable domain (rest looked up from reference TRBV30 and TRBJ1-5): SQTIHQWPATLVQPVGSPLSLECTVEGTSNPNLYWYRQAAGRGLQLLFYSVGIGQISSEVPQNLSASRPQDRQFILSSKKLLLSDSGFYLCAWSVSRALQPQHFGDGTRLSIL.

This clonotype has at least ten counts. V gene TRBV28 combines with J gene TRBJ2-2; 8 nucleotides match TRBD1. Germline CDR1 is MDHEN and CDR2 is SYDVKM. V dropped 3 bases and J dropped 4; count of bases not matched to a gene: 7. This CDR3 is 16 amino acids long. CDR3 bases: TGTGCCAGCAGTTTGGGGGCAGGGGGCTTCACCGGGGAGCTGTTTTTT. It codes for CASSLGAGGFTGELFF.

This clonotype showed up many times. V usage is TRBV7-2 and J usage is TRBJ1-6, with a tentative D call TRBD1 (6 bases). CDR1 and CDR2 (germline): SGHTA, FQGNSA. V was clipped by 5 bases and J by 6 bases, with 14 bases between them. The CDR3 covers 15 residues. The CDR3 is CASSPDGGRNSPLHF. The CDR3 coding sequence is TGTGCCAGCAGCCCTGACGGGGGGCGTAATTCACCCCTCCACTTT.

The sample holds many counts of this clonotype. CDR3: CASSLVFGSADTQYF. CDR3 nucleotide sequence: TGTGCCAGCAGCTTAGTATTCGGGAGTGCAGATACGCAGTATTTT. V is TRBV11-2 and J is TRBJ2-3, with D possibly TRBD2 on 6 matching bases. The CDR3 extends over 15 amino acids. Trimming left V 1 base short and J 4 bases short, with 12 bases between. The germline CDR1 and CDR2 sequences are SGHAT and FQNNGV.

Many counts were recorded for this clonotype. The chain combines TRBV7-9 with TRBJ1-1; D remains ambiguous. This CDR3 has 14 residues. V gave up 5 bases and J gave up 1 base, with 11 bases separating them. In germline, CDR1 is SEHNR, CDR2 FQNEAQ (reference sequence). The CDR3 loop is CASSGRTENTEAFF. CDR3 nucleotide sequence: TGTGCCAGCAGCGGCCGGACGGAGAACACTGAAGCTTTCTTT.

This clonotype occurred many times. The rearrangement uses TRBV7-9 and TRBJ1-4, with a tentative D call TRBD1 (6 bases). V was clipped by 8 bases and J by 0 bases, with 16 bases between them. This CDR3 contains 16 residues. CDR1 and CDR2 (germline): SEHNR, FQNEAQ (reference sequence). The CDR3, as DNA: TGTGCCAGCGGAGGGGCAGGGGTTACAACTAATGAAAAACTGTTTTTT. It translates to CASGGAGVTTNEKLFF.

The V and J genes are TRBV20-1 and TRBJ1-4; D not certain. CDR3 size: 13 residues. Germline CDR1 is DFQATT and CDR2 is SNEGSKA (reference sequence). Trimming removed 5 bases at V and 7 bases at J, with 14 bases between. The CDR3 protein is CSASLPWSEKLFF. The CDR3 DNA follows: TGCAGTGCTTCGCTCCCATGGAGTGAAAAACTGTTTTTT.

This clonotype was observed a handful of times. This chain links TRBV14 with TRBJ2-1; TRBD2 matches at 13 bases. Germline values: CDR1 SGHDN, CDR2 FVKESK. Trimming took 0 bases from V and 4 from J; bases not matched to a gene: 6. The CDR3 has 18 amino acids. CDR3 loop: CASSQDVGLAGEYNEQFF. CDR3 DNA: TGTGCCAGCAGCCAAGATGTAGGACTAGCGGGGGAATACAATGAGCAGTTCTTC.

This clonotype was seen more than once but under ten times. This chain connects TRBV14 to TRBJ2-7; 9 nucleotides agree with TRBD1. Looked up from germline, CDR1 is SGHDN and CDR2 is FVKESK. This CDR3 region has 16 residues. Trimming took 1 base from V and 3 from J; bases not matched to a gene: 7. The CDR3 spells CASSQGAGTGFYEQYF. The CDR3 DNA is TGTGCCAGCAGCCAAGGGGCCGGGACAGGGTTCTACGAGCAGTACTTC.

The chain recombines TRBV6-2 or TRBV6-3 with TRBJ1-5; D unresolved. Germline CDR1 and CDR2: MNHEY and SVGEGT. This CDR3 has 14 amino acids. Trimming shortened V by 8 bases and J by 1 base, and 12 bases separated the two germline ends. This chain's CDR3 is CASSKPGSNQPQHF. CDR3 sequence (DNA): TGTGCCAGCTCTAAGCCCGGGAGCAATCAGCCCCAGCATTTT.

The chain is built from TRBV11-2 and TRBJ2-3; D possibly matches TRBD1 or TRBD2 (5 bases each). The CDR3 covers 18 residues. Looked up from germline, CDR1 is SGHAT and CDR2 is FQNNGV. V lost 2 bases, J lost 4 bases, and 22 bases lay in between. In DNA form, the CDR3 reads TGTGCCAGCAGCTTAAGAGGGGTCGTGGTGTCTCCTCCAGATACGCAGTATTTT. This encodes CASSLRGVVVSPPDTQYF.

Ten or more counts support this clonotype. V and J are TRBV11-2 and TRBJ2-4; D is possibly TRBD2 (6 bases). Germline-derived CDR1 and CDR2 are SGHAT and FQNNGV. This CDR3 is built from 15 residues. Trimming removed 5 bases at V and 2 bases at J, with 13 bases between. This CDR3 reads CASSPRGTPKNIQYF. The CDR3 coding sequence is TGTGCCAGCAGCCCACGGGGGACTCCCAAAAACATTCAGTACTTC.

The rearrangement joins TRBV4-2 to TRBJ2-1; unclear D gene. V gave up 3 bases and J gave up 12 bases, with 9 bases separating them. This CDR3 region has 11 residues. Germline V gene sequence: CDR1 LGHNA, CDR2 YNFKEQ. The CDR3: CASSQHTAQFF. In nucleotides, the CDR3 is TGTGCCAGCAGCCAGCACACAGCGCAGTTCTTC.

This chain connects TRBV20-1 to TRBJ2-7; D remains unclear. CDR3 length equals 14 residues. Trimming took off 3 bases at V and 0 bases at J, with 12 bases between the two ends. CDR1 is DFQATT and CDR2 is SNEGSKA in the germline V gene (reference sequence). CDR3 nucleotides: TGCAGTGCTAGTTTGCCCCTTAGCTCCTACGAGCAGTACTTC. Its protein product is CSASLPLSSYEQYF.

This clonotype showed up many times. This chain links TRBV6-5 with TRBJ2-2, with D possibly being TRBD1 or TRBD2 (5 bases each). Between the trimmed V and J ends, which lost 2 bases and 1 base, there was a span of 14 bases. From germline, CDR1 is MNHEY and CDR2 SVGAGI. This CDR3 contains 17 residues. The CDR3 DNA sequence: TGTGCCAGCAGTTACCACACCGGGACCGGGAACACCGGGGAGCTGTTTTTT. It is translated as CASSYHTGTGNTGELFF.

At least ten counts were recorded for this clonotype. The CDR3 DNA sequence: TGCAGTGCCCAAGGAGGGACCGCGTTAATCAGCCCCCAGCATTTT. Protein sequence: CSAQGGTALISPQHF. The V gene is TRBV20-1, the J gene TRBJ1-5, with D tentatively TRBD1 (5 bases). The CDR3 loop spans 15 amino acids. Germline loops: CDR1 DFQATT, CDR2 SNEGSKA (reference sequence). V gave up 6 bases and J gave up 10 bases, with 25 bases separating them.

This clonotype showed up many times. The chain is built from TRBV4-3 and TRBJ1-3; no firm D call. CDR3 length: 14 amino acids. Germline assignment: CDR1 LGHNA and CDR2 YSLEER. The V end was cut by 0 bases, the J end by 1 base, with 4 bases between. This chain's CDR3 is CASSQESSGNTIYF. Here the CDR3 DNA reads TGCGCCAGCAGCCAAGAATCTTCTGGAAACACCATATATTTT.

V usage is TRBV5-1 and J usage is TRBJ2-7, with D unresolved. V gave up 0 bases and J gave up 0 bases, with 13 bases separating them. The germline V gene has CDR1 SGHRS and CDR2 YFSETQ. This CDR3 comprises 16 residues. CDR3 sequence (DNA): TGCGCCAGCAGCTTGGATGAAGGGATGAGCTCCTACGAGCAGTACTTC. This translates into CASSLDEGMSSYEQYF. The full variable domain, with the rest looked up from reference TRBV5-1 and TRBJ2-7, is KAGVTQTPRYLIKTRGQQVTLSCSPISGHRSVSWYQQTPGQGLQFLFEYFSETQRNKGNFPGRFSGRQFSNSRSEMNVSTLELGDSALYLCASSLDEGMSSYEQYFGPGTRLTVT.

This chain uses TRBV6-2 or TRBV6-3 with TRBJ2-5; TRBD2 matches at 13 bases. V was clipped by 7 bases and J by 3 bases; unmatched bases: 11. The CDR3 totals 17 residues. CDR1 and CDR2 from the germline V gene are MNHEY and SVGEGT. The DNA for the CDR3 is TGTGCCAGCACCGGAAGACTAGCGGGAGGTCGGAAAGAGACCCAGTACTTC. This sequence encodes CASTGRLAGGRKETQYF.

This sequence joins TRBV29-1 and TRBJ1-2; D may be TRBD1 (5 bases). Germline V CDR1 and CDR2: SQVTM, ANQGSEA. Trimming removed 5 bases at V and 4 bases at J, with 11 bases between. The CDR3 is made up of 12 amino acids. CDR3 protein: CSVRTTTYGYTF. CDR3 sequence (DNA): TGCAGCGTTAGGACAACAACCTATGGCTACACCTTC.

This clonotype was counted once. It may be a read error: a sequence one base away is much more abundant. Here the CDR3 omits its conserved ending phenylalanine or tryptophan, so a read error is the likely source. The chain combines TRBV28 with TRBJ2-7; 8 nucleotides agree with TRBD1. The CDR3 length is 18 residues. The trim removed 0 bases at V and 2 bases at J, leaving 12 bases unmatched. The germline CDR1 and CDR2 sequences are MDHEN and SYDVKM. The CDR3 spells CASSLWDRVAVVAYEQYL. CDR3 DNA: TGTGCCAGCAGTTTATGGGACAGGGTTGCCGTAGTAGCCTACGAGCAGTACTTA.

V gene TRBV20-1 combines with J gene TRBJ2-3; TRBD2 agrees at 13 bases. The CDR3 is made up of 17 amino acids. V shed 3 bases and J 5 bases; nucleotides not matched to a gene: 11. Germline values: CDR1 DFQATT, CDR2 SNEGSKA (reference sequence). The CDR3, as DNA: TGCAGTGCTAGGGGGGGACTAGCGGGAACTCCCGGAGATACGCAGTATTTT. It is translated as CSARGGLAGTPGDTQYF.